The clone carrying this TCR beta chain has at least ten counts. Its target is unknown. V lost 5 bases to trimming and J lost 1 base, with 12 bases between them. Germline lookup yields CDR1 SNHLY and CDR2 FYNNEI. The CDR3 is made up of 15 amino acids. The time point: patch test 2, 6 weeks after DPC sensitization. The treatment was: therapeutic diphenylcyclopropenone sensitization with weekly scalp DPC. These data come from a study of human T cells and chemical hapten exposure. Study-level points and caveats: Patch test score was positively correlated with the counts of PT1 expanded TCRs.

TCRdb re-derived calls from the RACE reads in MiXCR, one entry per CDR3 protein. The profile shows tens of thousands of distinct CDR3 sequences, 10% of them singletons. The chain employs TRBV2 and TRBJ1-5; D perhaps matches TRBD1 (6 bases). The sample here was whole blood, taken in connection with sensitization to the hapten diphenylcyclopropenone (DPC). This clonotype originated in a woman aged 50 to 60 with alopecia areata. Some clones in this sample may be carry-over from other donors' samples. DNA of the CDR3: TGTGCCAGCAGTCCTCCTAGGGGGAGCAATCAGCCCCAGCATTTT. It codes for CASSPPRGSNQPQHF.